These 29 T cell receptor beta chains were all obtained from the same sample, sequenced in a study of shared clonotypes between healthy human individuals. Clones were sequenced by immunoSEQ multiplex PCR, and TCRdb holds only the in-frame ones, with some missing. The table includes over 400,000 clones, roughly 95% detected once. The specimen was naive CD4+ T cells sorted from blood. As to subset: CD45RA+ positively selected. These receptors all come from a woman in her twenties or thirties in good health.

This clone was detected once. This chain uses TRBV19 with TRBJ2-7; a possible D gene is TRBD1 (7 bases). Trimming cost V 3 bases and J 4 bases, with 25 bases left between them. This CDR3 contains 18 residues. Germline V gene lookup returns CDR1 LNHDA and CDR2 SQIVND (reference sequence). CDR3 protein: CASSITRRGTPVAYEQYF. The CDR3 bases are TGTGCCAGTAGTATTACCCGCAGGGGGACTCCAGTTGCTTACGAGCAGTACTTC.

The V and J genes are TRBV4-1 and TRBJ2-1; 7 bases are shared with TRBD1. This CDR3 has 17 amino acids. Germline-derived CDR1 and CDR2 are MGHRA and YSYEKL. J was trimmed by 3 bases and V by 0 bases; bases with no gene match: 8. The CDR3 DNA sequence: TGCGCCAGCAGCCAAGATCAGACAGGGTTACTCTACAATGAGCAGTTCTTC. Its translation is CASSQDQTGLLYNEQFF.

This clone showed up just once. V is TRBV7-2 and J is TRBJ1-3, with D perhaps matching TRBD1 (5 bases). The V end was cut by 7 bases, the J end by 0 bases, with 10 bases between. CDR3 length equals 14 residues. From germline, CDR1 is SGHTA and CDR2 FQGNSA. CDR3 bases: TGTGCCAGCACCCCAGGACACTCTGGAAACACCATATATTTT. This sequence encodes CASTPGHSGNTIYF. The full variable domain, completed using reference TRBV7-2 and TRBJ1-3, is GAGVSQSPSNKVTEKGKDVELRCDPISGHTALYWYRQSLGQGLEFLIYFQGNSAPDKSGLPSDRFSAERTGGSVSTLTIQRTQQEDSAVYLCASTPGHSGNTIYFGEGSWLTVV.

V is TRBV5-4 and J is TRBJ2-7; 10 bases match TRBD2. Per the germline V gene, CDR1 is SGHNT and CDR2 is YYREEE (reference sequence). The CDR3 length is 14 residues. The V and J ends lost 4 bases and 3 bases, in that order; junction bases with no gene match: 4. The CDR3 protein is CASSASSGSYEQYF. For the CDR3, the DNA is TGTGCCAGCAGCGCATCTAGCGGGAGCTACGAGCAGTACTTC.

Here the CDR3 DNA reads TGTGCCAGCAGGTGGGGGACTGAAGCTTTCTTT. Its protein product is CASRWGTEAFF. The chain links TRBV28 to TRBJ1-1, with D possibly matching TRBD1 (5 bases). V was cut by 6 bases and J by 5 bases, with 7 bases left in between. Germline-derived CDR1 and CDR2 are MDHEN and SYDVKM. This CDR3 has 11 residues.

This rearrangement joins TRBV29-1 to TRBJ2-2; D is possibly TRBD2 (6 bases). The CDR3 sequence is 16 residues long. The germline gives CDR1 SQVTM, CDR2 ANQGSEA. V lost 7 bases and J 0 bases, leaving 18 bases between the germline ends. As DNA, the CDR3 is TGCAGCGCAAGGACTCGTAGCGGAACGAACACCGGGGAGCTGTTTTTT. This translates into CSARTRSGTNTGELFF.

This clone occurred once. The gene calls are TRBV10-1 and TRBJ2-7; 8 positions match TRBD2. Germline V CDR1 and CDR2: WNHNN, SYGVQD (reference sequence). This CDR3 region has 16 residues. V gave up 0 bases and J gave up 5 bases; unmatched junction bases: 9. The DNA of the CDR3 is TGCGCCAGCAGTGAGTCTCTGGGCGGGGGGCGAAACGAGCAGTACTTC. Protein sequence: CASSESLGGGRNEQYF.

The rearrangement uses TRBV6-5 and TRBJ1-2; a weak D match, TRBD1 (6 bases). The CDR3 consists of 15 residues. From germline, CDR1 is MNHEY and CDR2 SVGAGI. Deletions cut 0 bases from V and 5 bases from J, with 13 bases between. The CDR3 bases are TGTGCCAGCAGTTACTCGATGGGGGGCGAGTATGGCTACACCTTC. Translating it yields CASSYSMGGEYGYTF.

The DNA of the CDR3 is TGTGCCAGCAGCTTGGAGGGTCGACTGAACACTGAAGCTTTCTTT. It is translated as CASSLEGRLNTEAFF. J is TRBJ1-1 and V is TRBV5-4; no reliable D call. V lost 0 bases, J lost 0 bases, and 9 bases lay in between. This CDR3 contains 15 residues. Per germline, CDR1 SGHNT and CDR2 YYREEE (reference sequence). Looking up the rest from reference TRBV5-4 and TRBJ1-1 gives the full variable domain: ETGVTQSPTHLIKTRGQQVTLRCSSQSGHNTVSWYQQALGQGPQFIFQYYREEENGRGNFPPRFSGLQFPNYSSELNVNALELDDSALYLCASSLEGRLNTEAFFGQGTRLTVV.

The chain links TRBV10-3 to TRBJ2-7; TRBD2 matches 7 bases. V lost 2 bases to trimming and J lost 2 bases; unmatched junction nucleotides: 3. Germline CDR1 reads ENHRY; CDR2 reads SYGVKD. This CDR3 is built from 14 residues. CDR3 residues: CAISEREATYEQYF. The CDR3, as DNA: TGTGCCATCAGTGAGCGGGAGGCCACCTACGAGCAGTACTTC.

The J gene is TRBJ1-3, the V gene TRBV18, with 8 bases aligning to TRBD1. Germline trimming cut 4 bases from V and 2 bases from J; bases unmatched to any gene: 4. In germline, CDR1 is KGHSH, CDR2 LQKENI. This CDR3 is built from 15 residues. This chain's CDR3 is CASSRDRGPGNTIYF. The CDR3, as DNA: TGTGCCAGCTCACGAGACAGGGGTCCTGGAAACACCATATATTTT.

The rearrangement joins TRBV27 to TRBJ1-1; D may be TRBD1 (5 bases). The CDR3 consists of 13 residues. V was trimmed by 3 bases and J by 6 bases, leaving 11 bases between them. Germline CDR1 is MNHEY and CDR2 is SMNVEV (reference sequence). The CDR3 spells CASSLGGGPEAFF. The CDR3 DNA is TGTGCCAGCAGTTTGGGCGGGGGTCCTGAAGCTTTCTTT.

The rearrangement links TRBV5-1 to TRBJ2-7, with D possibly TRBD1 on 6 matching bases. The CDR3 spans 15 residues. Trimming took off 4 bases at V and 7 bases at J, with 21 bases between the two ends. The V gene's germline CDR1 is SGHRS and CDR2 YFSETQ. CDR3 DNA: TGCGCCAGCAGCCTCGCAGGACAGACTCCTGTGGAGCAGTACTTC. As protein: CASSLAGQTPVEQYF.

V gene TRBV5-1 combines with J gene TRBJ2-3; 13 bases line up with TRBD2. There are 14 residues in the CDR3. With 6 bases clipped from V and 7 bases from J, the junction kept 5 bases outside the gene matches. From germline, CDR1 is SGHRS and CDR2 YFSETQ. In DNA form, the CDR3 reads TGCGCCAGCACAACCGGGACTAGCGGGAATACGCAGTATTTT. This codes for CASTTGTSGNTQYF.

This clone was counted a single time. The chain uses TRBV5-6 and TRBJ2-7, with 7 bases aligning to TRBD2. The CDR3 runs to 12 residues. Germline V gives CDR1 SGHDT, CDR2 YYEEEE. CDR3 loop: CRKGAGYYEQYF. CDR3 sequence (DNA): TGTCGAAAGGGAGCGGGATACTACGAGCAGTACTTC.

This clone was detected only once. The chain has TRBV5-3 and TRBJ2-5; 9 bases fit TRBD1. TRBV5-3 is an open reading frame whose function is uncertain. The CDR3 consists of 19 residues. The J segment lost 2 bases and the V segment lost 0 bases, leaving 14 bases of the junction unmatched. The CDR3 nucleotides are TGTGCCAGAAGCTTGGTCCCGGGACAGGGCGCCCCTCTACAAGAGACCCAGTACTTC. It codes for CARSLVPGQGAPLQETQYF.

The gene calls are TRBV4-2 and TRBJ2-1, with D unresolved. Trimming removed 0 bases from V and 2 bases from J, with 8 bases in between. The CDR3 totals 15 residues. Germline CDR1 is LGHNA and CDR2 is YNFKEQ. The CDR3 loop reads CASSQDLRPYNEQFF. CDR3 DNA: TGTGCCAGCAGCCAAGATCTGCGACCCTACAATGAGCAGTTCTTC.

The chain combines TRBV5-1 with TRBJ2-7, with D maybe TRBD2 (5 bases). The CDR3 has 18 residues. With 3 bases removed from V and 0 bases from J, the gap between germline ends came to 22 bases. CDR1 SGHRS and CDR2 YFSETQ come from the germline V gene. CDR3 amino acids: CASSSKRGAGGPSYEQYF. The CDR3 DNA reads TGCGCCAGCAGCTCCAAACGGGGAGCCGGAGGTCCCTCCTACGAGCAGTACTTC.

The chain is built from TRBV11-2 and TRBJ1-2, with D uncertain. This CDR3 comprises 14 residues. Trimming took 1 base from V and 8 from J, leaving 14 bases between them. Germline V gives CDR1 SGHAT, CDR2 FQNNGV. CDR3 region: CASSLVSPLGGYTF. DNA for the CDR3: TGTGCCAGCAGCTTAGTATCGCCCCTCGGGGGCTACACCTTC.

J is TRBJ2-2 and V is TRBV19; no reliable D call. The CDR3 is 11 residues long. The germline gives CDR1 LNHDA, CDR2 SQIVND (reference sequence). Trimming removed 6 bases at V and 7 bases at J, with 6 bases between. Written as DNA, the CDR3 is TGTGCCAGTAGCTTCGACGGGGAGCTGTTTTTT. This encodes CASSFDGELFF.

The rearrangement joins TRBV9 to TRBJ2-5, with 9 bases identical to TRBD2. The CDR3 is 17 amino acids. The V segment lost 0 bases and the J segment 1 base; nucleotides outside the gene matches: 7. Germline lookup yields CDR1 SGDLS and CDR2 YYNGEE. In DNA form, the CDR3 reads TGTGCCAGCAGCGTAGCTCCGGGCGGGAGGGCCCAAGAGACCCAGTACTTC. Translation: CASSVAPGGRAQETQYF.

The chain carries TRBV15 and TRBJ2-7, with D maybe TRBD2 (6 bases). The CDR3 sequence is 16 residues long. Deletions cut 1 base from V and 3 bases from J, with 16 bases between. CDR1 and CDR2 (germline): LNHNV, YYDKDF (reference sequence). The CDR3 spells CATSRGFVDGGYEQYF. The CDR3 DNA reads as TGTGCCACCAGCAGAGGTTTTGTGGACGGGGGCTACGAGCAGTACTTC.

This rearrangement joins TRBV5-6 to TRBJ1-1; tentative D call: TRBD1 (5 bases). Trimming took 2 bases from V and 11 from J, leaving 13 bases between them. Germline V gives CDR1 SGHDT, CDR2 YYEEEE. The length of the CDR3 is 12 residues. CDR3 sequence: CASSLRQQLAFF. CDR3 DNA sequence: TGTGCCAGCAGCTTAAGACAGCAACTGGCTTTCTTT.

This rearrangement joins TRBV7-9 to TRBJ2-1; TRBD2 matches at 13 bases. Looked up from germline, CDR1 is SEHNR and CDR2 is FQNEAQ (reference sequence). Trimming removed 4 bases from V and 8 bases from J; junction bases left unmatched: 5. CDR3 length equals 15 residues. This CDR3 reads CASSSTSGRAHEQFF. The CDR3 nucleotides are TGTGCCAGCAGCTCCACTAGCGGGAGGGCCCATGAGCAGTTCTTC. Supplemented by reference TRBV7-9 and TRBJ2-1, the full variable domain reads DTGVSQNPRHKITKRGQNVTFRCDPISEHNRLYWYRQTLGQGPEFLTYFQNEAQLEKSRLLSDRFSAERPKGSFSTLEIQRTEQGDSAMYLCASSSTSGRAHEQFFGPGTRLTVL.

The chain couples TRBV7-3 to TRBJ1-3; TRBD1 might be the D (6 bases). Germline V lookup: CDR1 SGHTA, CDR2 FQGTGA. Trimming removed 3 bases from V and 1 base from J, with 10 bases in between. The CDR3 consists of 15 residues. CDR3 nucleotide sequence: TGTGCCAGCAGCTTGACAGGCCAATCTGGAAACACCATATATTTT. This gives the protein CASSLTGQSGNTIYF.

The chain uses TRBV6-4 and TRBJ1-2, with TRBD1 identical over 9 bases. The ends lost 8 bases at V and 3 bases at J; junction bases unmatched: 4. CDR1 is MRHNA, CDR2 SNTAGT, per germline. The CDR3 spans 13 residues. The CDR3 DNA sequence: TGTGCCAGCGCCAGGACAGGGGACTATGGCTACACCTTC. Encoded protein: CASARTGDYGYTF.

Turning to this clone: The sample holds other DNA sequences that translate to the same CDR3. The chain is built from TRBV5-1 and TRBJ2-5; tentatively, D is TRBD2 (5 bases). The ends were cut back, 2 bases at V and 1 base at J, with 6 bases in the middle. This CDR3 has 13 amino acids. Germline loops: CDR1 SGHRS, CDR2 YFSETQ. CDR3: CASSLAAQETQYF. As DNA, the CDR3 is TGCGCCAGCAGCTTAGCGGCCCAAGAGACCCAGTACTTC.

The chain couples TRBV19 to TRBJ2-3; D not resolved. V gave up 3 bases and J gave up 6 bases, with 10 bases separating them. This CDR3 spans 13 amino acids. Germline CDR1 and CDR2: LNHDA and SQIVND (reference sequence). CDR3 bases: TGTGCCAGTAGTATTCGTTGGGGTGATACGCAGTATTTT. Translation gives CASSIRWGDTQYF. Combining the CDR3 with reference TRBV19 and TRBJ2-3 gives the whole variable domain DGGITQSPKYLFRKEGQNVTLSCEQNLNHDAMYWYRQDPGQGLRLIYYSQIVNDFQKGDIAEGYSVSREKKESFPLTVTSAQKNPTAFYLCASSIRWGDTQYFGPGTRLTVL.

This chain connects TRBV7-3 to TRBJ2-1; 10 bases line up with TRBD2. Germline V lookup: CDR1 SGHTA, CDR2 FQGTGA. This CDR3 comprises 16 residues. Losses at the gene ends were 5 bases for V and 9 bases for J; bases not matched to a gene: 13. CDR3 protein: CASSPKGLAGAGEQFF. The CDR3 DNA reads TGTGCCAGCAGCCCAAAGGGGCTAGCGGGAGCTGGTGAGCAGTTCTTC.